This T cell receptor (beta chain) was sequenced in a study of response to subunit inactivated influenza vaccine. This clonotype has only a few counts. Via MiXCR, TCRdb re-called the RT-PCR reads, giving one row per CDR3 protein. The sample has 500,000 to 600,000 distinct CDR3 sequences, under 15% seen once. This CDR3 comprises 13 residues. Trimming took 3 bases from V and 6 from J, leaving 11 bases between them. The chain combines TRBV12-3 or TRBV12-4 with TRBJ1-1; D ambiguous. The sample in question was PBMCs from blood, obtained 45 days after vaccination. This sequence originates from a man aged 45-60 years who received an inactivated influenza vaccine. The CDR3: CASSFQAGAEAFF. The CDR3 coding sequence is TGTGCCAGCAGTTTTCAAGCCGGGGCTGAAGCTTTCTTT.